One sample yielded the 10 T cell receptor beta chains listed below, sequenced in a study of identical twins. TCRdb re-derived calls from the 5' RACE reads in MiXCR, one entry per CDR3 protein. The top ten hold about 0.27% of the sample, which has 1.5 million to 2 million distinct CDR3 sequences, 32% seen once. Sequencing input: cord blood. The receptors originated from a newborn girl in good health.

This clonotype was seen a few times. The rearrangement joins TRBV3-1 to TRBJ2-5, with 7 bases that match TRBD2. This CDR3 is built from 15 residues. Germline values: CDR1 LGHDT, CDR2 YNNKEL (reference sequence). Germline trimming cut 0 bases from V and 6 bases from J; bases unmatched to any gene: 7. CDR3 loop: CASSQDFSGAKTQYF. The CDR3 DNA sequence: TGTGCCAGCAGCCAAGATTTCAGCGGGGCGAAGACCCAGTACTTC.

This clonotype came up a few times. Here the CDR3 reads CSVERARGSGYTF. The CDR3 region has the DNA TGCAGCGTTGAAAGGGCCCGGGGAAGTGGCTACACCTTC. The rearrangement joins TRBV29-1 to TRBJ1-2; D is unclear. Per the germline V gene, CDR1 is SQVTM and CDR2 is ANQGSEA. The CDR3 spans 13 residues. The V end was cut by 2 bases, the J end by 7 bases, with 14 bases between.

This clonotype was seen many times. The CDR3 sequence is CAISVSGRGYTF. The CDR3 DNA sequence: TGTGCCATCAGTGTTTCCGGGAGAGGCTACACCTTC. The genes are TRBV10-3 and TRBJ1-2; D gene unclear. In germline, CDR1 is ENHRY, CDR2 SYGVKD. This CDR3 has 12 residues. Trimming removed 4 bases at V and 8 bases at J, with 11 bases between.

Regarding this clonotype: This may arise from a read error, as a much more abundant clone is one base away. V gene TRBV10-3 combines with J gene TRBJ2-7; D is undetermined. Trimming left V 2 bases short and J 3 bases short, with 11 bases between. The germline V gene encodes CDR1 ENHRY and CDR2 SYGVKD. This CDR3 comprises 14 residues. The CDR3 nucleotides are TGTGCCATCAGTGAGGTCCAGGAGCTCTACGAGCAGTACTTC. As protein: CAISEVQELYEQYF.

This rearrangement joins TRBV19 to TRBJ2-1, with D perhaps matching TRBD1 (5 bases). The CDR3 runs 13 residues. Germline assignment: CDR1 LNHDA and CDR2 SQIVND (reference sequence). The V end was cut by 4 bases, the J end by 5 bases, with 9 bases between. The CDR3, as DNA: TGTGCCAGTAGTAACGACAGAAACAATGAGCAGTTCTTC. This encodes CASSNDRNNEQFF.

This clonotype was counted a few times. The chain combines TRBV14 with TRBJ2-7; D is unclear. V dropped 1 base and J dropped 2 bases, with 6 bases sitting between them. CDR1 SGHDN and CDR2 FVKESK come from the germline V gene. The CDR3 is 13 amino acids. CDR3 sequence reads: CASSQATAYEQYF. The CDR3 region has the DNA TGTGCCAGCAGCCAAGCTACGGCCTACGAGCAGTACTTC. Variable domain in full (rest from reference TRBV14 and TRBJ2-7): EAGVTQFPSHSVIEKGQTVTLRCDPISGHDNLYWYRRVMGKEIKFLLHFVKESKQDESGMPNNRFLAERTGGTYSTLKVQPAELEDSGVYFCASSQATAYEQYFGPGTRLTVT.

The chain carries TRBV25-1 and TRBJ1-1; D is perhaps TRBD1 (5 bases). V shed 10 bases and J shed 4 bases, with 10 bases lying between them. Germline V lookup: CDR1 MGHDK, CDR2 SYGVNS. The CDR3 length is 11 residues. CDR3 loop: CAIGTGTEAFF. CDR3 DNA: TGTGCCATCGGGACCGGCACTGAAGCTTTCTTT.

The CDR3 DNA reads as TGTGCCAGCAGTGACTGCCAGGGACAACTGAACACTGAAGCTTTCTTT. The encoded protein is CASSDCQGQLNTEAFF. The chain carries TRBV6-4 and TRBJ1-1; TRBD1 is a possible D gene (6 bases). The CDR3 has 16 amino acids. Deletions cut 1 base from V and 0 bases from J, with 12 bases between. The germline V gene encodes CDR1 MRHNA and CDR2 SNTAGT.

V gene TRBV11-2 combines with J gene TRBJ2-7; TRBD2 matches 7 bases. The CDR3 contains 14 residues. V gave up 5 bases and J gave up 3 bases; unmatched junction bases: 7. Germline assignment: CDR1 SGHAT and CDR2 FQNNGV. CDR3 DNA: TGTGCCAGCAGCCGGGGACTATTGGGCTACGAGCAGTACTTC. As protein: CASSRGLLGYEQYF.

This clonotype was detected a few times. This chain connects TRBV12-3 or TRBV12-4 to TRBJ1-1; no clear D. Trimming pared 10 bases from V and 0 bases from J, leaving 12 bases between. The CDR3 loop spans 13 amino acids. CDR3 DNA sequence: TGTGCCACCCTGACGGGCTTGAACACTGAAGCTTTCTTT. Protein: CATLTGLNTEAFF.